The rows below give T cell receptor beta chains drawn from one sample of a study of shared clonotypes between healthy human individuals. TCRdb's table, derived via immunoSEQ multiplex PCR, lists solely in-frame clones and lacks some. The sample yields 2,500,000 or so clones, approximately 93% seen once. Sequencing input: naive CD4+ T cells from PBMCs. These receptor sequences come from a man between 18 and 29 years old in good health. Some clones in this sample may be carry-over from other donors' samples. The CDR3 runs from the conserved cysteine through the conserved F or W. Fields, in order: V gene, D gene, J gene, clone size, CDR3 protein, CDR3 DNA. A D gene is named only where the DNA matches it firmly. Clone size appears in some rows only: once, few, many, or a class for an expanded clone.

>TRBV5-1|NA|TRBJ2-5|NA
CASSLNGASNLQETQYF
TGCGCCAGCAGCTTAAACGGGGCAAGTAATCTCCAAGAGACCCAGTACTTC
>TRBV12-1|NA|TRBJ2-3|NA
CASSQVRGLISNTQYF
TGTGCCAGCAGCCAAGTTAGGGGACTGATTTCAAATACGCAGTATTTT
>TRBV5-5|NA|TRBJ2-3|NA
CASSPRAAPDTQYF
TGTGCCAGCAGCCCCCGGGCGGCCCCAGATACGCAGTATTTT
>TRBV7-9|NA|TRBJ2-7|NA
CASSLDAYSYEQYF
TGTGCCAGCAGCCTGGATGCCTACTCCTACGAGCAGTACTTC
>TRBV30|NA|TRBJ1-3|NA
CAWNPGLSGNTIYF
TGTGCCTGGAACCCTGGCCTCTCTGGAAACACCATATATTTT
>TRBV7-3|TRBD2|TRBJ2-3|NA
CASSSLAGVGHTQYF
TGTGCCAGCAGCTCACTAGCGGGAGTTGGGCATACGCAGTATTTT
>TRBV7-9|TRBD2|TRBJ2-2|NA
CASSLRTSTGELFF
TGTGCCAGCAGCTTGAGGACTAGCACCGGGGAGCTGTTTTTT
>TRBV6-1|TRBD1|TRBJ1-3|NA
CASSVGGQGPSGNTIYF
TGTGCCAGCAGTGTTGGGGGACAGGGACCTTCTGGAAACACCATATATTTT
>TRBV5-6|NA|TRBJ1-2|NA
CASTLLRDGDGYTF
TGTGCCAGCACCCTCCTGCGGGACGGCGATGGCTACACCTTC
>TRBV10-2|NA|TRBJ2-5|NA
CASRGPPAVETQYF
TGCGCCAGCAGGGGACCTCCGGCGGTAGAGACCCAGTACTTC
>TRBV29-1|NA|TRBJ2-3|NA
CSVEDSKTRAQYF
TGCAGCGTTGAAGATTCCAAGACTAGAGCGCAGTATTTT
>TRBV30|NA|TRBJ2-7|once
CAWSGGQTTAYEQYF
TGTGCCTGGAGTGGAGGACAGACGACGGCCTACGAGCAGTACTTC
>TRBV5-1|TRBD1|TRBJ1-4|NA
CASKNLPGQSNEKLFF
TGCGCCAGCAAAAACCTGCCGGGACAGAGTAATGAAAAACTGTTTTTT
>TRBV28|TRBD2|TRBJ2-3|NA
CASSIPGASGSVDTQYF
TGTGCCAGCAGTATCCCGGGGGCTAGCGGGAGCGTAGATACGCAGTATTTT
>TRBV5-1|TRBD1|TRBJ1-2|NA
CASSLGGQPGYGYTF
TGCGCCAGCAGCTTGGGGGGACAGCCGGGCTATGGCTACACCTTC
>TRBV5-6|TRBD1|TRBJ1-5|NA
CASSRWEGARLNQPQHF
TGTGCCAGCAGCCGCTGGGAGGGGGCGCGACTGAATCAGCCCCAGCATTTT
>TRBV5-1|TRBD1|TRBJ2-2|NA
CASSKTGASNTGELFF
TGCGCCAGCAGCAAGACAGGGGCTTCTAACACCGGGGAGCTGTTTTTT
>TRBV6-1|NA|TRBJ1-1|NA
CASSLHRNTEAFF
TGTGCCAGCAGCCTCCACCGGAACACTGAAGCTTTCTTT
>TRBV5-5|NA|TRBJ2-5|NA
CASSSYGDQETQYF
TGTGCCAGCAGCTCGTACGGGGACCAAGAGACCCAGTACTTC